These T cell receptor beta chains were read from a single sample in a study of blood T cell repertoires in COVID-19. TCRdb keeps only in-frame clones here, not all; method: immunoSEQ multiplex PCR. The repertoire includes around 150,000 clones, about 78% of them detected once, and roughly 9.8% sits in the top ten. Sequenced sample: peripheral blood. These receptors were obtained from a man between 60 and 75 years old who had recovered from COVID-19. Each CDR3 is given with its conserved first and last residue. The D gene is left open where the match is weak. Rows give clone size only sometimes, using once, few, many, or a class for an expanded clone.

>few|-|TRBJ2-7|TRBV11-2
CASSLEYRGGTYEQYF
TGTGCCAGCAGCTTAGAGTACAGAGGGGGTACTTACGAGCAGTACTTC
>-|-|TRBJ2-2|TRBV6-2/TRBV6-3
CASSYSRGDTGELFF
TGTGCCAGCAGTTACTCCAGGGGTGACACCGGGGAGCTGTTTTTT
>-|TRBD1|TRBJ1-4|TRBV14
CASSRGQDEKLFF
TGTGCCAGCAGTCGAGGACAGGATGAAAAACTGTTTTTT
>-|TRBD1|TRBJ2-7|TRBV29-1
CSVEGGNRGAYEQYF
TGCAGCGTTGAAGGGGGTAACAGGGGGGCATACGAGCAGTACTTC
>-|-|TRBJ1-6|TRBV2
CAWGHLSSYNSPLHF
TGTGCCTGGGGACATCTGAGCTCCTATAATTCACCCCTCCACTTT
>few|TRBD1|TRBJ1-6|TRBV6-5
CASSYGRTGNSPLHF
TGTGCCAGCAGTTACGGTCGGACAGGGAATTCACCCCTCCACTTT
>-|-|TRBJ2-1|TRBV18
CASSPTPIRAGLYNEQFF
TGTGCCAGCTCACCAACCCCCATTCGGGCAGGACTTTACAATGAGCAGTTCTTC
>-|-|TRBJ1-1|TRBV28
CASSSPLDRTEAFF
TGTGCCAGCAGTTCACCCCTCGACAGAACTGAAGCTTTCTTT
>-|-|TRBJ2-7|TRBV7-2
CASSRQETYEQYF
TGTGCCAGCAGCCGACAGGAAACCTACGAGCAGTACTTC
>-|-|TRBJ1-6|TRBV3-1/TRBV3-2
CASSQELRAGSPLHF
TGTGCCAGCAGCCAAGAATTGCGGGCGGGTTCACCCCTCCACTTT
>-|-|TRBJ2-7|TRBV19
CASSGRGSSYEQYF
TGTGCCAGTAGTGGTCGTGGGAGCTCCTACGAGCAGTACTTC
>-|-|TRBJ1-4|TRBV1
CTSSPRTGDIATNEKLFF
TGCACCAGCAGCCCCCGGACAGGAGATATTGCAACTAATGAAAAACTGTTTTTT
>-|-|TRBJ1-3|TRBV5-1
CASRPAGDSGNTIYF
TGCGCCAGCAGGCCAGCAGGGGACTCTGGAAACACCATATATTTT
>-|-|TRBJ1-1|TRBV28
CASRAPTEAFF
TGTGCCAGCAGGGCCCCCACTGAAGCTTTCTTT
>-|-|TRBJ1-6|TRBV19
CASSPQANSPLHF
TGTGCCAGTAGTCCGCAGGCTAATTCACCCCTCCACTTT
>-|TRBD2|TRBJ2-2|TRBV6-6
CASKLAVNTGELFF
TGTGCCAGCAAACTAGCGGTGAACACCGGGGAGCTGTTTTTT
>-|-|TRBJ1-2|TRBV3-1/TRBV3-2
CASSPWGSGQPTYGYTF
TGTGCCAGCAGCCCCTGGGGGTCCGGACAGCCAACCTATGGCTACACCTTC
>-|TRBD1|TRBJ1-5|TRBV28
CASSGPGTGGEKPQHF
TGTGCCAGCAGTGGGCCCGGGACAGGGGGGGAAAAGCCCCAGCATTTT
>-|-|TRBJ1-2|TRBV28
CASSFRQESSGYTF
TGTGCCAGCAGTTTTAGGCAGGAATCGTCTGGCTACACCTTC
>few|TRBD1|TRBJ2-1|TRBV7-9
CASLSTGEVRSYNEQFF
TGTGCCAGTTTGTCGACAGGGGAGGTTAGGTCCTACAATGAGCAGTTCTTC
>-|-|TRBJ2-7|TRBV5-1
CASTSDGREQYF
TGCGCCAGCACCTCCGACGGGAGAGAGCAGTACTTC
>few|TRBD2|TRBJ2-5|TRBV6-1
CASSEALSNPGGETQYF
TGTGCCAGCAGTGAAGCACTATCGAACCCGGGAGGGGAGACCCAGTACTTC
>-|-|TRBJ2-5|TRBV11-3
CASSLAQQETQYF
TGTGCCAGCAGCTTAGCCCAACAAGAGACCCAGTACTTC
>-|-|TRBJ1-1|TRBV5-1
CASSLESATEAFF
TGCGCCAGCAGCTTGGAATCCGCGACTGAAGCTTTCTTT
>-|-|TRBJ2-1|TRBV5-4
CASSLGSRGMTYNEQFF
TGTGCCAGCAGCTTGGGTTCGAGGGGGATGACCTACAATGAGCAGTTCTTC